These T cell receptor beta chains were read from a single sample in a study of cytomegalovirus exposure and HLA in healthy donors. Sequencing was performed with immunoSEQ multiplex PCR; in TCRdb, only in-frame clones are kept and a portion is missing. This sample yields roughly 230,000 clones, of which around 80% are seen a single time; approximately 0.49% belongs to the top ten. Sample: PBMCs. The receptors originated from a boy between 5 and 17 years old in good health and CMV-seronegative. The CDR3 runs from the conserved cysteine through the conserved F or W. A D gene is named only where the DNA matches it firmly. Clone size is shown for a subset of rows, as once, few, many or a class of expanded clone.

J gene | clone size | V gene | D gene | CDR3 length | CDR3 DNA | CDR3 protein
TRBJ1-2 | . | TRBV7-2 | . | 15 | TGTGCCAGCAGCTTAAACACGGCGGGGGGCCATGGCTACACCTTC | CASSLNTAGGHGYTF
TRBJ2-1 | . | TRBV19 | TRBD2 | 15 | TGTGCCAGCGACCCTAGCGGGATGGGTGGGTATGAGCAGTTCTTC | CASDPSGMGGYEQFF
TRBJ2-7 | once | TRBV2 | TRBD1 | 15 | TGTGCCAGCAGTCCCTTGGACAGGAGCTCCTACGAGCAGTACTTC | CASSPLDRSSYEQYF
TRBJ2-7 | . | TRBV11-3 | . | 11 | TGTGCCAGCAGCCAGGGATCCGAGCAGTACTTC | CASSQGSEQYF
TRBJ1-6 | . | TRBV6-1 | . | 14 | TGTGCCAGCAGGGGGGGGGCGGATAATTCACCCCTCCACTTT | CASRGGADNSPLHF
TRBJ1-5 | . | TRBV19 | . | 14 | TGTGCCAGTAGCTTACAGGGTTTCAATCAGCCCCAGCATTTT | CASSLQGFNQPQHF
TRBJ2-1 | . | TRBV27 | . | 13 | TGTGCCAGCAGTCGGACTGGATGGGATGAGCAGTTCTTC | CASSRTGWDEQFF
TRBJ2-5 | . | TRBV10-2 | . | 14 | TGCGCCAGCAGTGACCCCCGCAGGGTTGAGACCCAGTACTTC | CASSDPRRVETQYF
TRBJ1-1 | once | TRBV5-5 | . | 12 | TGTGCCAGCAGCTTGGTCCTCCCTGAAGCTTTCTTT | CASSLVLPEAFF
TRBJ1-5 | . | TRBV6-1 | . | 13 | TGTGCCAGCGAGCAGGGGTTCTATCAGCCCCAGCATTTT | CASEQGFYQPQHF
TRBJ1-1 | . | TRBV5-6 | . | 16 | TGTGCCAGCAGCTTTCAGGGGTGGAATGGGAACACTGAAGCTTTCTTT | CASSFQGWNGNTEAFF
TRBJ1-5 | . | TRBV5-1 | . | 16 | TGCGCCAGCAGCTTCCTTCCACAGAGTAGCAATCAGCCCCAGCATTTT | CASSFLPQSSNQPQHF
TRBJ2-1 | few | TRBV2 | TRBD2 | 14 | TGTGCCAGCATCCTAGCGGGGGTGGGGGATGAGCAGTTCTTC | CASILAGVGDEQFF
TRBJ2-3 | . | TRBV21-1 | . | 16 | TGTGCCAGCAGCAAAGACACGGCCTGGAGAACAGATACGCAGTATTTT | CASSKDTAWRTDTQYF
TRBJ2-3 | . | TRBV10-2 | TRBD2 | 18 | TGCGCCAGCAGTGAGTTTCGGACTAGCGGGGGGTGGACAGATACGCAGTATTTT | CASSEFRTSGGWTDTQYF
TRBJ2-5 | . | TRBV10-3 | TRBD2 | 15 | TGTGCCATCAGTGCGACTAGCGGGAGGAAAGAGACCCAGTACTTC | CAISATSGRKETQYF
TRBJ2-7 | . | TRBV5-1 | . | 13 | TGCGCCAGCAAGGTTGGCGGGTCCCACGAGCAGTACTTC | CASKVGGSHEQYF
TRBJ2-7 | once | TRBV6-5 | TRBD2 | 13 | TGTGCCAGCAGCCTAGCGGGGGGCTACGAGCAGTACTTC | CASSLAGGYEQYF
TRBJ2-3 | . | TRBV2 | . | 16 | TGTGCCAGCAGTGAAGCGGGCAGGCCTAGCACAGATACGCAGTATTTT | CASSEAGRPSTDTQYF
TRBJ1-2 | . | TRBV5-4 | . | 12 | TGTGCCAGCAGCTTGGAGGGGCGTGGCTACACCTTC | CASSLEGRGYTF
TRBJ1-4 | . | TRBV27 | TRBD1 | 16 | TGTGCCAGCAGTTTACCTGACAGGGGATCCGATGAAAAACTGTTTTTT | CASSLPDRGSDEKLFF
TRBJ1-1 | . | TRBV19 | TRBD1 | 14 | TGTGCCAGTAGTATCCGGGACAGAAACACTGAAGCTTTCTTT | CASSIRDRNTEAFF
TRBJ2-1 | . | TRBV29-1 | . | 14 | TGCAGCGGACGAGGCGGGAACCGATACAATGAGCAGTTCTTC | CSGRGGNRYNEQFF
TRBJ1-1 | . | TRBV6-5 | . | 15 | TGTGCCAGCAAAAGCGGGGGGGTTGGGAACACTGAAGCTTTCTTT | CASKSGGVGNTEAFF
TRBJ2-1 | . | TRBV5-3 | . | 17 | TGTGCCAGAAGCTTGTGGGGTAGGGTGCTGGAGGACAATGAGCAGTTCTTC | CARSLWGRVLEDNEQFF
TRBJ2-1 | . | TRBV27 | . | 14 | TGTGCCAGCCGCGTTGGGGGCGGTCCCAATGAGCAGTTCTTC | CASRVGGGPNEQFF
TRBJ1-1 | . | TRBV27 | . | 15 | TGTGCCAGCAGTCCCAACACTGCCAAGACAGATGAAGCTTTCTTT | CASSPNTAKTDEAFF
TRBJ2-7 | . | TRBV2 | . | 10 | TGTGCCAGCAGTGTCTACGAGCAGTACTTC | CASSVYEQYF
TRBJ1-1 | . | TRBV19 | TRBD1 | 16 | TGTGCCAGTAGTATATTGAGGGGACAGGGAGGGACTGAAGCTTTCTTT | CASSILRGQGGTEAFF
TRBJ1-2 | . | TRBV19 | . | 14 | TGTGCCAGTAGTATTTCCAGATCCGTCTATGGCTACACCTTC | CASSISRSVYGYTF
TRBJ2-3 | . | TRBV13 | . | 15 | TGTGCCAGCAGCCCAAATCTTGGGGGCGCAGATACGCAGTATTTT | CASSPNLGGADTQYF
TRBJ1-5 | once | TRBV7-6 | . | 15 | TGTGCCAGCAGTCAAACGGACAGTCGCAATCAGCCCCAGCATTTT | CASSQTDSRNQPQHF
TRBJ2-7 | . | TRBV2 | TRBD2 | 17 | TGTGCCAGCAGTGAATTCCTAGCGGGGGGGCCTTTCTACGAGCAGTACTTC | CASSEFLAGGPFYEQYF
TRBJ2-1 | few | TRBV29-1 | . | 10 | TGCATGGGCGTAGACAATGAGCAGTTCTTC | CMGVDNEQFF
TRBJ2-3 | . | TRBV5-1 | TRBD1 | 13 | TGCGCCAGCAGCCTCGACAGGGTAGATACGCAGTATTTT | CASSLDRVDTQYF
TRBJ2-1 | . | TRBV5-8 | . | 12 | TGTGCCAGCAGCTTGGTCCCGGGTGAGCAGTTCTTC | CASSLVPGEQFF
TRBJ2-2 | . | TRBV6-5 | TRBD1 | 15 | TGTGCCAGCATCCCCCGGGACAGTATTACCGGGGAGCTGTTTTTT | CASIPRDSITGELFF
TRBJ2-2 | . | TRBV29-1 | . | 13 | TGCAGCGGCGGTGAAACCCGCGGCGGGGAGCTGTTTTTT | CSGGETRGGELFF
TRBJ1-1 | . | TRBV12-5 | TRBD1 | 17 | TGTGCTAGTGGTTTGCCCAGGGACAGGGCCCCGAACACTGAAGCTTTCTTT | CASGLPRDRAPNTEAFF